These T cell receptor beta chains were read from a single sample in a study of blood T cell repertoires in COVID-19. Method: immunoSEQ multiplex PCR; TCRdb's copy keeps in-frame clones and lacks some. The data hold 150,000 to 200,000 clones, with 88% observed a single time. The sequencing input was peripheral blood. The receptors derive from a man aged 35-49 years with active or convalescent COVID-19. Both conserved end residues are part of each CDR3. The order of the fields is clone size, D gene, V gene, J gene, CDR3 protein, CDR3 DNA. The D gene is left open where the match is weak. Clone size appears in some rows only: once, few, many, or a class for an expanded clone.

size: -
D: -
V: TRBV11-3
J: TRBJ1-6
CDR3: CASGPGGVGSPLHF
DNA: TGTGCCAGCGGCCCGGGAGGAGTGGGTTCACCCCTCCACTTT

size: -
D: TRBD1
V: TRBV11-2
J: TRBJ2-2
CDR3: CASSHLRDRGRTGELFF
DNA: TGTGCCAGCAGCCACCTCCGGGACAGGGGGCGTACCGGGGAGCTGTTTTTT

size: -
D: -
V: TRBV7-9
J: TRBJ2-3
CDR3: CASSLGTTDTQYF
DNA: TGTGCCAGCAGCTTAGGGACTACAGATACGCAGTATTTT

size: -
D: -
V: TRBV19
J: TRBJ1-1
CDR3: CASSAPSIRGAFF
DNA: TGTGCCAGTAGTGCCCCATCCATCCGAGGAGCTTTCTTT

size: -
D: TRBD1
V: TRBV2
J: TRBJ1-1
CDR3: CASSRIEGQGARKAFF
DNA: TGTGCCAGCAGCCGCATCGAGGGACAGGGGGCCAGGAAAGCTTTCTTT

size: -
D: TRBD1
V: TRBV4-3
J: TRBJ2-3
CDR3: CASSPGQGASDTQYF
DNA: TGCGCCAGCAGCCCCGGACAGGGGGCGTCAGATACGCAGTATTTT

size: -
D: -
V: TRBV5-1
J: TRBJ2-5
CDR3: CASSPTQFQETQYF
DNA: TGCGCCAGCAGCCCCACTCAATTCCAAGAGACCCAGTACTTC

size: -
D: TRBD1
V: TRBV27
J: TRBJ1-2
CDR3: CASSWAGGSYGYTF
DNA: TGTGCCAGCAGTTGGGCAGGGGGTAGCTATGGCTACACCTTC

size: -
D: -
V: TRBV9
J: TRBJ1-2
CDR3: CASSVGGGNYGYTF
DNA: TGTGCCAGCAGCGTAGGAGGGGGAAACTATGGCTACACCTTC

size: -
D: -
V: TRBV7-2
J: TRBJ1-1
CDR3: CASSVGLGNTEAFF
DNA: TGTGCCAGCAGCGTAGGACTGGGGAACACTGAAGCTTTCTTT

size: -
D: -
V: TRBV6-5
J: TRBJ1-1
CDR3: CASSYTERNTEAFF
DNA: TGTGCCAGCAGTTACACAGAGAGGAACACTGAAGCTTTCTTT

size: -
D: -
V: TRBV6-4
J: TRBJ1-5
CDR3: CASERTAEDNQPQHF
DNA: TGTGCCAGCGAGCGGACAGCCGAGGACAATCAGCCCCAGCATTTT

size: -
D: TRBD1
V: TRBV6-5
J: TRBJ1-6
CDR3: CASSRDRGNSPLHF
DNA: TGTGCCAGCAGTCGCGACAGGGGGAATTCACCCCTCCACTTT

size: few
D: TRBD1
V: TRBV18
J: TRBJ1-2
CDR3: CASSLLLGTENNYGYTF
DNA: TGTGCCAGCTCCTTATTGCTCGGGACAGAAAATAACTATGGCTACACCTTC

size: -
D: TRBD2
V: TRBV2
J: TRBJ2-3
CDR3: CASQGNGGETDTQYF
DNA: TGTGCCAGCCAGGGAAACGGGGGGGAGACAGATACGCAGTATTTT

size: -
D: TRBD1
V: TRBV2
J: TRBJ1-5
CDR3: CASSDPTGTGQPQHF
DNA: TGTGCCAGCAGTGACCCGACAGGGACGGGTCAGCCCCAGCATTTT

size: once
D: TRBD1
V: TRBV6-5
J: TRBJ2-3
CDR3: CASRDRGTDTQYF
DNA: TGTGCCAGCAGGGACAGGGGTACAGATACGCAGTATTTT

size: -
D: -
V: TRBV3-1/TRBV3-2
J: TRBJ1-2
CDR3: CASSQVGGNNYGYTF
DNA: TGTGCCAGCAGCCAAGTGGGGGGTAATAACTATGGCTACACCTTC

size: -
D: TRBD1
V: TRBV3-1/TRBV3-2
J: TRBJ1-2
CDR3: CASSQDVPGQVRYGYTF
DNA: TGTGCCAGCAGCCAGGACGTCCCGGGACAGGTCCGCTATGGCTACACCTTC

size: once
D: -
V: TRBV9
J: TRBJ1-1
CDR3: CASSLSLDTEAFF
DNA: TGTGCCAGCAGCCTCAGTCTGGACACTGAAGCTTTCTTT

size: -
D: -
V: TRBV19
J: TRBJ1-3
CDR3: CASKIGRGYGGNTIYF
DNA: TGTGCCAGTAAAATCGGTAGAGGGTATGGTGGAAACACCATATATTTT

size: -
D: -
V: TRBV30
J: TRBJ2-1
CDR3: CAWSAWANEQFF
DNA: TGTGCCTGGAGTGCATGGGCAAATGAGCAGTTCTTC

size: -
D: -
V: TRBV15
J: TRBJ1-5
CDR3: CATSRWDIGFSNQPQHF
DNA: TGTGCCACCAGCCGCTGGGACATTGGGTTTAGCAATCAGCCCCAGCATTTT

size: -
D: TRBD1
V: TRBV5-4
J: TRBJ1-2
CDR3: CASSFGQVYGYTF
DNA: TGTGCCAGCAGCTTCGGACAGGTCTATGGCTACACCTTC

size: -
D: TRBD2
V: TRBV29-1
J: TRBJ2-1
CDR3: CSAERREGYYNEQFF
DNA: TGCAGCGCAGAGCGTCGGGAGGGATACTACAATGAGCAGTTCTTC

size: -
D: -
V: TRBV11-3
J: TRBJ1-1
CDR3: CASSLEQGIYAEAFF
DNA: TGTGCCAGCAGCTTAGAGCAGGGGATCTACGCTGAAGCTTTCTTT

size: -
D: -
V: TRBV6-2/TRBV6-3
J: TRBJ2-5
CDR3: CASSYLDMSSPAETQYF
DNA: TGTGCCAGCAGTTACCTTGACATGTCGTCCCCCGCGGAGACCCAGTACTTC

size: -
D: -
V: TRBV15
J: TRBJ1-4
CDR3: CATSRDRVATNEKLFF
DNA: TGTGCCACCAGCAGAGATCGAGTTGCAACTAATGAAAAACTGTTTTTT

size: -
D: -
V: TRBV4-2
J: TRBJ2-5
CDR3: CASSQGGGQETQYF
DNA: TGTGCCAGCAGCCAAGGTGGCGGACAAGAGACCCAGTACTTC